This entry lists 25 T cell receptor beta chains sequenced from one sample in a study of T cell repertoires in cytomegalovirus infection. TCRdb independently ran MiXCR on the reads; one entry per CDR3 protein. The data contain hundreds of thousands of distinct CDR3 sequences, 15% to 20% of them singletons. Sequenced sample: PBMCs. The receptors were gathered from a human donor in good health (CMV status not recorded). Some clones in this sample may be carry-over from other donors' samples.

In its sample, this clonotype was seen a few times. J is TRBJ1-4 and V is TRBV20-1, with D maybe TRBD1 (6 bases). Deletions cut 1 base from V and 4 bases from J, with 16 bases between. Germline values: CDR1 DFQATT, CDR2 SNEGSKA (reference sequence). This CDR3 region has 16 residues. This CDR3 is CSARGGDNRFNEKLFF. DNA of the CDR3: TGCAGTGCTAGAGGGGGGGACAATCGCTTTAATGAAAAACTGTTTTTT.

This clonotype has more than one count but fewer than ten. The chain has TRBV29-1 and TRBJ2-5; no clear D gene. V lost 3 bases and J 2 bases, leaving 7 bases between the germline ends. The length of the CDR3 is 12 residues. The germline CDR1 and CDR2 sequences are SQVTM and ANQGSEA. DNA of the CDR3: TGCAGCGTTGATACAGTTCAAGAGACCCAGTACTTC. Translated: CSVDTVQETQYF.

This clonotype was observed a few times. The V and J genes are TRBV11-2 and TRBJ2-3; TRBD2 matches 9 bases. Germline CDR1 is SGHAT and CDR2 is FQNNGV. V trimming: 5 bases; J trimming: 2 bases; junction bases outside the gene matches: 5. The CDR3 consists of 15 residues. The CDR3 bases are TGTGCCAGCAGCCCGCTAGCGGGATTCACAGATACGCAGTATTTT. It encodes CASSPLAGFTDTQYF.

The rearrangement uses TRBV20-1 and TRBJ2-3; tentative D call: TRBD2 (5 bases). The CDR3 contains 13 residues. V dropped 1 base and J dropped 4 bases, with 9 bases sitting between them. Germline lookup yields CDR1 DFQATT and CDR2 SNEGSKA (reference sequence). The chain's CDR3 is CSARGERADTQYF. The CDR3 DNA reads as TGCAGTGCTAGAGGGGAGAGGGCAGATACGCAGTATTTT.

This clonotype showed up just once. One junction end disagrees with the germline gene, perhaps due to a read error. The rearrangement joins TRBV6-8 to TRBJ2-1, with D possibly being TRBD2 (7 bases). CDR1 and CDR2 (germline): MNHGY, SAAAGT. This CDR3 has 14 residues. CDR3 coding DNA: TGTGCCAGCAGAAGGCCGGGGGGCGTGCATGAGCAGCTCTTC. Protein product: CASRRPGGVHEQLF.

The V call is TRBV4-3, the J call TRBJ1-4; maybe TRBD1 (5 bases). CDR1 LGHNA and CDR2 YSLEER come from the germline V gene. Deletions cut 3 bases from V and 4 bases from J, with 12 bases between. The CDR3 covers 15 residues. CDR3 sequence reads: CASSHRGLHNEKLFF. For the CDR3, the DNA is TGCGCCAGCAGCCACCGGGGACTTCATAATGAAAAACTGTTTTTT.

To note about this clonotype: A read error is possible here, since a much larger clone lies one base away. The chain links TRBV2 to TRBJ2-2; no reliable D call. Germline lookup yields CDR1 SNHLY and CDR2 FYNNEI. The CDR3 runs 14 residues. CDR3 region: CGSSGLRITGELFF. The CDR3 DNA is TGTGGCAGCAGTGGTTTGCGAATCACCGGGGAGCTGTTTTTT.

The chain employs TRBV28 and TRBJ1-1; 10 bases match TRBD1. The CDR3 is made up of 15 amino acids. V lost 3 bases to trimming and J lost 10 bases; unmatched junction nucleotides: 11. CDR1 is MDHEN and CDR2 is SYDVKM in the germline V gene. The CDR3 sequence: CASSFGTGAVLGAFF. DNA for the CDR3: TGTGCCAGCAGTTTTGGGACAGGGGCCGTCCTAGGAGCTTTCTTT.

CDR3 loop: CASSQGPGTSGINEQFF. The CDR3 DNA is TGTGCCAGCAGCCAGGGCCCCGGGACTAGCGGGATAAATGAGCAGTTCTTC. The gene calls are TRBV3-1 and TRBJ2-1; TRBD2 matches at 13 bases. This CDR3 comprises 17 residues. V trimming: 3 bases; J trimming: 7 bases; junction bases outside the gene matches: 9. Germline V CDR1 and CDR2: LGHDT, YNNKEL (reference sequence).

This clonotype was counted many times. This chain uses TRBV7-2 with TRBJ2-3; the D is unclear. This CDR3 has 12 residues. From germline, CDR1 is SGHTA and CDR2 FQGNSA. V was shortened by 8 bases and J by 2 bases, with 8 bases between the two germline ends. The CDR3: CASAKSTDTQYF. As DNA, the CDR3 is TGTGCCAGCGCAAAATCCACAGATACGCAGTATTTT. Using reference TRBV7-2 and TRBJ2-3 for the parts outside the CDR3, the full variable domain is GAGVSQSPSNKVTEKGKDVELRCDPISGHTALYWYRQSLGQGLEFLIYFQGNSAPDKSGLPSDRFSAERTGGSVSTLTIQRTQQEDSAVYLCASAKSTDTQYFGPGTRLTVL.

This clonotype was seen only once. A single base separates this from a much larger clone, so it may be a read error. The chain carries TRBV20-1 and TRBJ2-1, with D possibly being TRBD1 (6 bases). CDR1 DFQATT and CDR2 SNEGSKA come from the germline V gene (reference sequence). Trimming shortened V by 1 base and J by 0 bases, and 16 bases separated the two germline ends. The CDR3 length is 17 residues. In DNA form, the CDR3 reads TGCAGTGCTAGAGGACACAGGGATTCCTGCTCCTACAATGAGCAGTTCTTC. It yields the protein CSARGHRDSCSYNEQFF.

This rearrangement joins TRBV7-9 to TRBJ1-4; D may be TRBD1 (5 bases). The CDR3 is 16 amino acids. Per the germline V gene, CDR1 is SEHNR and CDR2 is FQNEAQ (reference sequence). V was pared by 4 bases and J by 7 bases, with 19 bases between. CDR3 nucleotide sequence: TGTGCCAGCAGCTATCCGGGGACTACCTGGGGTGAAAAACTGTTTTTT. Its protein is CASSYPGTTWGEKLFF.

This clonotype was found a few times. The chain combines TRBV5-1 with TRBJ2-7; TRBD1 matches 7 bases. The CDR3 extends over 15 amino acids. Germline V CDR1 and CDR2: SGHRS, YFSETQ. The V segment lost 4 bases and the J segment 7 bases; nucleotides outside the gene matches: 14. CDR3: CASSPRDRGIREQYF. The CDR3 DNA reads TGCGCCAGCAGCCCCCGGGACAGAGGGATCCGGGAGCAGTACTTC.

The CDR3 protein is CASSLRALQGNSPLHF. The CDR3 DNA reads TGTGCCAGCAGCCTCCGGGCCCTCCAGGGGAATTCACCCCTCCACTTT. This chain connects TRBV11-2 to TRBJ1-6; D perhaps matches TRBD1 (6 bases). CDR1 is SGHAT and CDR2 is FQNNGV in the germline V gene. Between the trimmed V and J ends, which lost 5 bases and 7 bases, there was a span of 18 bases. The CDR3 covers 16 residues.

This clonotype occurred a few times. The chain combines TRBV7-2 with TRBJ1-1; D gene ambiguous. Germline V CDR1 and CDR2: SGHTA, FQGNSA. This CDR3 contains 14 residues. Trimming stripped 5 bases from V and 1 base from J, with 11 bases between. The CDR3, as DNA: TGTGCCAGCAGCCCCGGGGTGTGGAACACTGAAGCTTTCTTT. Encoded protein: CASSPGVWNTEAFF. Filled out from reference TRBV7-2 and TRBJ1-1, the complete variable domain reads GAGVSQSPSNKVTEKGKDVELRCDPISGHTALYWYRQSLGQGLEFLIYFQGNSAPDKSGLPSDRFSAERTGGSVSTLTIQRTQQEDSAVYLCASSPGVWNTEAFFGQGTRLTVV.

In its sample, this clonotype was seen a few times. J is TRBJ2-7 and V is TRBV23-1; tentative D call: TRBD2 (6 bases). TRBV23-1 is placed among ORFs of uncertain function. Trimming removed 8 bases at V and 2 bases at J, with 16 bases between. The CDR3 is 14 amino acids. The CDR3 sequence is CASPTCGAAYEQYF. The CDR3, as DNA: TGCGCCAGCCCGACTTGCGGGGCGGCCTACGAGCAGTACTTC.

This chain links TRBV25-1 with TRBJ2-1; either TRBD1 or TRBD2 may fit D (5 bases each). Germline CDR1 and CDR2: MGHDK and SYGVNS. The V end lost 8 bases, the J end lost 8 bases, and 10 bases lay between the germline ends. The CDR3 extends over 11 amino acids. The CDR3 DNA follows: TGTGCCAGCGGGGGTCTAGATGAGCAGTTCTTC. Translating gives CASGGLDEQFF.

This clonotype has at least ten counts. CDR3 sequence reads: CASSRLGGGIWETQYF. CDR3 DNA: TGCGCCAGCAGCCGACTAGGAGGGGGCATTTGGGAGACCCAGTACTTC. The chain links TRBV10-2 to TRBJ2-5; possibly TRBD1 for D (7 bases). Trimming cost V 6 bases and J 5 bases, with 22 bases left between them. Per the germline V gene, CDR1 is WSHSY and CDR2 is SAAADI. The CDR3 consists of 16 residues.

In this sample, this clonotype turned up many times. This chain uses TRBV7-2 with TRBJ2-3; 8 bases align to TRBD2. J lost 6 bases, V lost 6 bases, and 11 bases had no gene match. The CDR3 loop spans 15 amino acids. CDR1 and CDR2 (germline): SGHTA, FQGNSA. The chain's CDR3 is CASRFSGNLGDTQYF. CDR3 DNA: TGTGCCAGCAGGTTTAGCGGGAACCTCGGGGATACGCAGTATTTT.

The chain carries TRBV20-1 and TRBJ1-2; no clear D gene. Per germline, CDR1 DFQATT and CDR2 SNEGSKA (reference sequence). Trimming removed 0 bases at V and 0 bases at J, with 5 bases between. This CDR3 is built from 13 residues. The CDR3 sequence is CSARDASNYGYTF. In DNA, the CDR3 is TGCAGTGCTAGAGACGCCTCTAACTATGGCTACACCTTC.

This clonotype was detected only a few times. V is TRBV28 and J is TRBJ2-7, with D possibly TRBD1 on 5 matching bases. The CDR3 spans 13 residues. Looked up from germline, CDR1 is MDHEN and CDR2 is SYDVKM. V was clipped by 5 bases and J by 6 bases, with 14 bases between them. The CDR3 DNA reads TGTGCCAGCAGTGCAATCTGGGGCTCCGAGCAGTACTTC. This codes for CASSAIWGSEQYF.

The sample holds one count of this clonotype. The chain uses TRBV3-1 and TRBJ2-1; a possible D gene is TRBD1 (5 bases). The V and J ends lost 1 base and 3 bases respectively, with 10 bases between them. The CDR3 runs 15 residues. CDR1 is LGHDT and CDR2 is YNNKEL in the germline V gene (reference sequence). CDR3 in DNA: TGTGCCAGCAGCCAAGGTGCAGGGTTCTACAATGAGCAGTTCTTC. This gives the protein CASSQGAGFYNEQFF.

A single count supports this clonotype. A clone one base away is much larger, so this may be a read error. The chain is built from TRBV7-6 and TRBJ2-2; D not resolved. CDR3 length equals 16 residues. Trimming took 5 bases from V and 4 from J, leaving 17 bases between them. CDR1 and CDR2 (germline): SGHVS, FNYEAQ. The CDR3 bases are TGTGCCAGCAGCCTTAGGTCGTTGGCTCCCACCGGGGAGCTGTTTTTT. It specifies CASSLRSLAPTGELFF.

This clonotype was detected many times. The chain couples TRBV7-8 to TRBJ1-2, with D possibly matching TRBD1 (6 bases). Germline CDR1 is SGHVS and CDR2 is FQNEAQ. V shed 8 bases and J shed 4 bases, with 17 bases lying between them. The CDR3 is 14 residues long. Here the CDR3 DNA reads TGTGCCAGCGGCGTTACAGGGTTGGGCTATGGCTACACCTTC. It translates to CASGVTGLGYGYTF.

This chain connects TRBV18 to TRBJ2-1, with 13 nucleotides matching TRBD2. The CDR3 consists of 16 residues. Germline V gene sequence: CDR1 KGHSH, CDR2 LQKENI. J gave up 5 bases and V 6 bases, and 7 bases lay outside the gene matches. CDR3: CASSGLTSGRNNEQFF. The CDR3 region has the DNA TGTGCCAGCTCGGGGTTGACTAGCGGGAGGAACAATGAGCAGTTCTTC. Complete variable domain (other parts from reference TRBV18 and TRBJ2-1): NAGVMQNPRHLVRRRGQEARLRCSPMKGHSHVYWYRQLPEEGLKFMVYLQKENIIDESGMPKERFSAEFPKEGPSILRIQQVVRGDSAAYFCASSGLTSGRNNEQFFGPGTRLTVL.